The 30 T cell receptor beta chains reported below all come from one sample, sequenced in a study of tumor-infiltrating lymphocytes in oesophageal squamous cell carcinoma. TCRdb re-called the PCR reads with MiXCR, one entry per CDR3 protein. The data contain 7,000 to 9,000 distinct CDR3 sequences, roughly 14% of them seen just once; the ten biggest clones take up about 13%. Sequenced input: blood. The receptor source for this set is a male donor with esophageal squamous cell carcinoma.

In its sample, this clonotype was seen many times. This chain links TRBV5-1 with TRBJ2-5; 7 positions match TRBD1. The J call could be wrong; TRBJ2-7 is a better fit for the DNA end. The CDR3 extends over 17 amino acids. Germline V CDR1 and CDR2: SGHRS, YFSETQ. As DNA, the CDR3 is TGCGCCAGCAGCTTCCCCCTCAAAGGACAGGCTTCGTACGAGCAGTACTTC. Residues: CASSFPLKGQASYEQYF.

This chain joins TRBV5-1 and TRBJ1-4, with 8 bases that match TRBD1. CDR3 length: 15 amino acids. The V segment lost 4 bases and the J segment 7 bases; nucleotides outside the gene matches: 9. The V gene's germline CDR1 is SGHRS and CDR2 YFSETQ. The CDR3 DNA reads as TGCGCCAGCAGCCCAGGAAACAGGGGGGGTGAAAAACTGTTTTTT. This gives the protein CASSPGNRGGEKLFF.

By share of the sample, this clonotype is medium-sized. This sequence joins TRBV11-2 and TRBJ2-1; 10 bases are a match to TRBD2. Trimming cost V 6 bases and J 4 bases; bases outside gene matches: 9. The germline V gene encodes CDR1 SGHAT and CDR2 FQNNGV. CDR3 length equals 16 residues. The CDR3, as DNA: TGTGCCAGCAGGCCTACCGGGACTAGCGTATACAATGAGCAGTTCTTC. This translates into CASRPTGTSVYNEQFF.

The gene calls are TRBV20-1 and TRBJ2-5; 11 bases align to TRBD2. The end of the DNA is better explained by TRBJ2-3, so the J call may be wrong. The CDR3 loop spans 13 amino acids. CDR1 is DFQATT, CDR2 SNEGSKA, per germline (reference sequence). CDR3 coding DNA: TGCAGTGCTCTAGCGGGGGGAACAGATACGCAGTATTTT. This translates into CSALAGGTDTQYF.

Of note for this clonotype: This may stem from a read error, because a much larger clone lies one nucleotide away. The rearrangement links TRBV6-2 or TRBV6-3 to TRBJ2-7, with 7 bases aligning to TRBD1. The ends lost 6 bases at V and 6 bases at J; junction bases unmatched: 8. The CDR3 covers 13 residues. CDR1 and CDR2 (germline): MNHEY, SVGEGT. The CDR3 DNA reads as TGTGCCAGCAGCAAACAGGGGCGGGTCGAGCAGTACTTC. Its translation is CASSKQGRVEQYF.

By share, this clonotype ranks as medium-sized. J is TRBJ2-1 and V is TRBV10-2; no reliable D call. This CDR3 comprises 15 residues. The germline V and J ends were trimmed by 0 bases and 7 bases, with 13 bases remaining between them. Germline assignment: CDR1 WSHSY and CDR2 SAAADI. In nucleotides, the CDR3 is TGCGCCAGCAGTGAGTCTTTAGGTCTACAGAATGAGCAGTTCTTC. Translated: CASSESLGLQNEQFF.

Ten or more counts support this clonotype. The chain employs TRBV5-6 and TRBJ1-5, with D unresolved. This CDR3 comprises 14 residues. Trimming removed 2 bases at V and 2 bases at J, with 8 bases between. Germline loops: CDR1 SGHDT, CDR2 YYEEEE. Here the CDR3 reads CASSFRGGNQPQHF. The CDR3 DNA is TGTGCCAGCAGCTTCCGGGGAGGCAATCAGCCCCAGCATTTT.

In regard to this clonotype: A junction boundary mismatches the germline segment, possibly from a read error. The CDR3: CASSHWDSYEQFF. The CDR3 DNA is TGTGCCAGCAGCCACTGGGACAGCTACGAGCAGTTCTTT. The rearrangement joins TRBV11-2 to TRBJ2-1, with 7 bases fitting TRBD1. Germline V lookup: CDR1 SGHAT, CDR2 FQNNGV. The CDR3 runs 13 residues.

Within the sample, this clonotype is medium-sized. This rearrangement joins TRBV7-9 to TRBJ1-3, with D unclear. V was pared by 1 base and J by 2 bases, with 6 bases between. CDR1 and CDR2 (germline): SEHNR, FQNEAQ (reference sequence). The CDR3 contains 14 residues. The CDR3 DNA reads as TGTGCCAGCAGCTTAGTAGGGCCTGGAAACACCATATATTTT. This translates into CASSLVGPGNTIYF.

The table lists this clonotype with many counts. The genes are TRBV6-2 or TRBV6-3 and TRBJ1-1; D not resolved. The CDR3 length is 13 residues. CDR1 and CDR2 from the germline V gene are MNHEY and SVGEGT. Trimming removed 3 bases from V and 1 base from J, with 6 bases in between. CDR3 sequence reads: CASSYAGNTEAFF. The CDR3 DNA is TGTGCCAGCAGTTATGCAGGGAACACTGAAGCTTTCTTT.

This clonotype appeared a single time. A much larger clone is a single base away; this may be a read error. The V and J genes are TRBV5-4 and TRBJ2-7; no reliable D call. The V and J ends lost 0 bases and 5 bases respectively, with 12 bases between them. The CDR3 covers 14 residues. Germline V gene data show CDR1 as SGHNT and CDR2 as YYREEE (reference sequence). CDR3 nucleotide sequence: TGTGCCAGCAGCTTGGTTGCAGAGAACCACGAGCAGTACTTC. This codes for CASSLVAENHEQYF.

This clonotype was observed a handful of times. The rearrangement uses TRBV9 and TRBJ2-5, with D perhaps matching TRBD1 (5 bases). Germline CDR1 SGDLS, CDR2 YYNGEE. V lost 0 bases and J lost 4, with 10 bases in between. The CDR3 has 14 residues. Here the CDR3 reads CASSVGQLIETQYF. Written as DNA, the CDR3 is TGTGCCAGCAGCGTAGGACAGCTTATAGAGACCCAGTACTTC.

Relative to its sample, this clonotype is medium-sized. V usage is TRBV28 and J usage is TRBJ2-2; D is possibly TRBD1 or TRBD2 (5 bases each). The germline V gene has CDR1 MDHEN and CDR2 SYDVKM. This CDR3 has 13 residues. Trimming pared 1 base from V and 6 bases from J, leaving 6 bases between. The CDR3 nucleotides read TGTGCCAGCAGTTTATTGGGGGCCGGGGAGCTGTTTTTT. It codes for CASSLLGAGELFF.

This clonotype has a count of ten or more. V gene TRBV5-1 combines with J gene TRBJ2-5; the D gene is possibly TRBD2 (5 bases). The CDR3 contains 14 residues. The V end was cut by 4 bases, the J end by 4 bases, with 14 bases between. Germline assignment: CDR1 SGHRS and CDR2 YFSETQ. CDR3 protein: CASSPAVGGETQYF. Here the CDR3 DNA reads TGCGCCAGCAGCCCGGCGGTAGGAGGAGAGACCCAGTACTTC.

This clonotype was found a few times. The J gene is TRBJ1-5, the V gene TRBV4-1; D is perhaps TRBD1 (5 bases). CDR3 length: 15 amino acids. The V gene lost 0 bases and the J gene lost 4 bases, with 10 bases spanning the gap. Germline V CDR1 and CDR2: MGHRA, YSYEKL. CDR3 sequence: CASSQDGAENQPQHF. The CDR3 DNA sequence: TGCGCCAGCAGCCAAGATGGGGCGGAAAATCAGCCCCAGCATTTT.

The chain links TRBV6-2 or TRBV6-3 to TRBJ1-1; no firm D call. Germline loops: CDR1 MNHEY, CDR2 SVGEGT. V was shortened by 6 bases and J by 11 bases, with 13 bases between the two germline ends. This CDR3 contains 11 residues. The CDR3 protein is CASSHDTIAFF. The DNA of the CDR3 is TGTGCCAGCAGCCACGACACAATCGCTTTCTTT.

The table lists this clonotype with many counts. V and J are TRBV11-1 and TRBJ2-1; 8 nucleotides line up with TRBD2. The DNA matches TRBJ2-7 better at its end, which makes the J call doubtful. The CDR3 spans 12 residues. CDR1 and CDR2 from the germline V gene are SGHAT and FQDESV (reference sequence). The CDR3 coding sequence is TGTGCCAGCAGCTGGACTAGCAATGAGCAGTACTTC. Amino acid sequence: CASSWTSNEQYF.

This clonotype was detected many times. The germline gene is not matched at one end of the junction; a read error may be the cause. The rearrangement joins TRBV10-2 to TRBJ2-5; 8 positions match TRBD1. The CDR3 spans 13 residues. The germline V gene encodes CDR1 WSHSY and CDR2 SAAADI. Here the CDR3 DNA reads TGCGCCAGCAGCATACAGGGGGATTCACCCCTCCACTTC. Protein sequence: CASSIQGDSPLHF.

This clonotype is judged medium-sized. The junction does not match germline at one end; this may be a read error. This chain uses TRBV7-7 with TRBJ2-7; D is undetermined. Germline CDR1 is SSHAT and CDR2 is FNYEAQ (reference sequence). The CDR3 sequence is 15 residues long. CDR3 bases: TGTGCTAGCAGCTTAGTGGGTCAGGCCGTCTACGAGCAGTACTTC. Protein product: CASSLVGQAVYEQYF.

About this clonotype itself: Given a much more abundant clone one base away, this may be a read error. The chain has TRBV2 and TRBJ2-5; D call uncertain. Germline CDR1 reads SNHLY; CDR2 reads FYNNEI. The germline V and J ends were trimmed by 4 bases and 11 bases, with 11 bases remaining between them. The CDR3 covers 11 residues. CDR3 coding DNA: TGTGCCAGCAGTGCCGACAATGAGCAGTACTTC. Translation: CASSADNEQYF.

This clonotype is medium-sized within its sample. The chain combines TRBV7-9 with TRBJ1-1, with TRBD1 matching over 8 bases. This CDR3 spans 14 amino acids. Germline CDR1 reads SEHNR; CDR2 reads FQNEAQ (reference sequence). The V gene end was trimmed by 1 base and the J gene end by 3 bases; junction bases not matched to a gene: 1. The CDR3 DNA sequence: TGTGCCAGCAGCTTAGTGGGACAGGACACTGAAGCTTTCTTT. Translated, it gives CASSLVGQDTEAFF.

This clonotype is labeled medium-sized. This sequence joins TRBV12-3 or TRBV12-4 and TRBJ2-1, with 9 bases aligning to TRBD2. The CDR3 is 16 residues long. J was trimmed by 7 bases and V by 3 bases; bases with no gene match: 10. The CDR3 sequence is CASSFSGGGAGNEQFF. The CDR3 DNA is TGTGCCAGCAGTTTCTCTGGCGGGGGGGCGGGGAATGAGCAGTTCTTC.

This clonotype was observed a few times. CDR3 sequence (DNA): TGTGCCAGCAGCCGAGGGGAGAGGCTGGATGAAAAACTGTTTTTT. Residues: CASSRGERLDEKLFF. The genes are TRBV4-2 and TRBJ1-4; perhaps TRBD1 as D (5 bases). This CDR3 comprises 15 residues. Germline V gene sequence: CDR1 LGHNA, CDR2 YNFKEQ. Trimming removed 4 bases from V and 6 bases from J, with 15 bases in between.

This clonotype was detected ten times or more. The J gene is TRBJ1-2, the V gene TRBV11-2, with D possibly being TRBD1 (5 bases). Trimming left V 0 bases short and J 6 bases short, with 20 bases between. The CDR3 covers 17 residues. In germline, CDR1 is SGHAT, CDR2 FQNNGV. Written as DNA, the CDR3 is TGTGCCAGCAGCTTAGATCGGGGGGGAGTAGTTTCGAATGGCTACACCTTC. It specifies CASSLDRGGVVSNGYTF.

A word on this clonotype: With a much larger clone just one base away, this may be a read error. The chain couples TRBV11-3 to TRBJ2-3, with D possibly being TRBD2 (5 bases). CDR3 size: 13 residues. Deletions cut 3 bases from V and 14 bases from J, with 18 bases between. From germline, CDR1 is SGHNT and CDR2 YENEEA. CDR3 DNA: TGTGCCAGCAGCTTGCAGTACACCGGGGAGCTGTATTTT. It is translated as CASSLQYTGELYF. Supplemented by reference TRBV11-3 and TRBJ2-3, the full variable domain reads EAGVVQSPRYKIIEKKQPVAFWCNPISGHNTLYWYLQNLGQGPELLIRYENEEAVDDSQLPKDRFSAERLKGVDSTLKIQPAELGDSAVYLCASSLQYTGELYFGPGTRLTVL.

Many counts were recorded for this clonotype. V and J are TRBV12-3 or TRBV12-4 and TRBJ2-3; D call uncertain. Trimming pared 3 bases from V and 2 bases from J, leaving 9 bases between. The CDR3 sequence is 14 residues long. The DNA for the CDR3 is TGTGCCAGCAGTTTGGGCTCGCTCACAGATACGCAGTATTTT. Its protein product is CASSLGSLTDTQYF.

This clonotype was counted only a few times. This chain connects TRBV15 to TRBJ2-1; 8 nucleotides agree with TRBD2. V was clipped by 1 base and J by 8 bases; unmatched bases: 13. This CDR3 spans 17 amino acids. Germline CDR1 is LNHNV and CDR2 is YYDKDF (reference sequence). The CDR3 sequence is CATSRGVSAGGSDEQFF. Written as DNA, the CDR3 is TGTGCCACCAGCAGAGGGGTTTCGGCGGGGGGCTCCGATGAGCAGTTCTTC.

In this sample, this clonotype is medium-sized. The V call is TRBV7-9, the J call TRBJ1-2; D is undetermined. Germline lookup yields CDR1 SEHNR and CDR2 FQNEAQ (reference sequence). The V gene lost 11 bases and the J gene lost 8 bases, with 12 bases spanning the gap. The CDR3 is 10 residues long. For the CDR3, the DNA is TGTGCCGTCTCCGTCGACGGCTACACCTTC. Translation gives CAVSVDGYTF.

As concerns this clonotype: Likely a read error: the CDR3 ends without its conserved phenylalanine or tryptophan. The limits of the CDR3 on the DNA are not certain, so only TCRdb's listed CDR3 is given. The J gene is TRBJ2-5, the V gene TRBV7-8; the table gives TRBD1 as D, unverified against the DNA. The CDR3 comprises 18 residues, both ends counted. Germline CDR1 reads SGHVS; CDR2 reads FQNEAQ. CDR3 amino acids: CASSLRGTGENSPLHFGN.

The chain combines TRBV14 with TRBJ2-1, with D unclear. The germline gives CDR1 SGHDN, CDR2 FVKESK. The V end was cut by 6 bases, the J end by 0 bases, with 6 bases between. The CDR3 is 13 amino acids. The CDR3 DNA follows: TGTGCCAGCAGTGAGACCTCCTACAATGAGCAGTTCTTC. This translates into CASSETSYNEQFF.